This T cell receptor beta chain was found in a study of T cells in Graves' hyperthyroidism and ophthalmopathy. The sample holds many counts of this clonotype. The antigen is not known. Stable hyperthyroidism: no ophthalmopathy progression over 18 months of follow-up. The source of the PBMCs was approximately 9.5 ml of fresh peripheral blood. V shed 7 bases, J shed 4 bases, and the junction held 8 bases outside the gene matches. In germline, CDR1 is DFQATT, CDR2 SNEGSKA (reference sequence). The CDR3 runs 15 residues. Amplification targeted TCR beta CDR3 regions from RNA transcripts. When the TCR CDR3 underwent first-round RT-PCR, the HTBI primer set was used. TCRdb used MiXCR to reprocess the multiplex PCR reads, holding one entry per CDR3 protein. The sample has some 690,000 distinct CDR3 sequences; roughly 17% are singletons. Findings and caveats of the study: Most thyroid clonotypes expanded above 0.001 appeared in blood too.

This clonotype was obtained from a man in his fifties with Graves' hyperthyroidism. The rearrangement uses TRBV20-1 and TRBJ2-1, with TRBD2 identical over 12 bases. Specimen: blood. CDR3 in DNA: TGCAGTGGGGGCGCACTAGCGGGAGGTTACAATGAGCAGTTCTTC. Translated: CSGGALAGGYNEQFF.